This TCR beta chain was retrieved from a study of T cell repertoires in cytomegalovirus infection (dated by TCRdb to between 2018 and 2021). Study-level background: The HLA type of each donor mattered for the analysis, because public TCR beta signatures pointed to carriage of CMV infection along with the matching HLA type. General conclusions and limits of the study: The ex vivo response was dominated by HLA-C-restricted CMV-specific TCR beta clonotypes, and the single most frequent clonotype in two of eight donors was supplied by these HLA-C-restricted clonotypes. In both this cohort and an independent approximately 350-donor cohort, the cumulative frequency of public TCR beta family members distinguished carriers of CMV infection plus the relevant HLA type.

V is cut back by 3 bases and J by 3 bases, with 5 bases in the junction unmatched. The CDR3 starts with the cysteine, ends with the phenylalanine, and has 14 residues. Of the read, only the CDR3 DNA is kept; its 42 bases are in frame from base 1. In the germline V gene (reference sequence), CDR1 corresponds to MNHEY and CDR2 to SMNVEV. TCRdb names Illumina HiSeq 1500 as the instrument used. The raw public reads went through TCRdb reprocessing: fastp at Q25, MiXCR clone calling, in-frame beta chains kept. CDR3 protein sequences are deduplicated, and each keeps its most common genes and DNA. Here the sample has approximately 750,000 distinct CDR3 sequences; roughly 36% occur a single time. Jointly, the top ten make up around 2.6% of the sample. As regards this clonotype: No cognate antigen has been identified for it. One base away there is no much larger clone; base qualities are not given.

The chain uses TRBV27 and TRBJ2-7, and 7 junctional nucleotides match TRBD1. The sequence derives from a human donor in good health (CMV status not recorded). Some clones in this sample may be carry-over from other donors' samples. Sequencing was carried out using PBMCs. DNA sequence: TGTGCCAGCAGTTTGCGAGGACAGGACTACGAGCAGTACTTC. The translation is CASSLRGQDYEQYF.